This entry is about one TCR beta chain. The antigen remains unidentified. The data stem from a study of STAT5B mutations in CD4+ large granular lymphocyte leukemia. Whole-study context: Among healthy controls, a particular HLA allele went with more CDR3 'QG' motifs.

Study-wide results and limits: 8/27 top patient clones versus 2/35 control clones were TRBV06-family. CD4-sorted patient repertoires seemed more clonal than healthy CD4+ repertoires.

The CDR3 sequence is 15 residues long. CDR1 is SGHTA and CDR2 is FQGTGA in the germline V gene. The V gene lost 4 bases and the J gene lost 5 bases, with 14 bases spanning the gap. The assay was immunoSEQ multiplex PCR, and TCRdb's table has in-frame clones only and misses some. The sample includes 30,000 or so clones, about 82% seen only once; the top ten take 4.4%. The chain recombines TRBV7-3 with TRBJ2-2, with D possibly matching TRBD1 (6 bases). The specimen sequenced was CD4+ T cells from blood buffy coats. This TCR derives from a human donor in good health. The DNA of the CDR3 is TGTGCCAGCAGCTCAGGACAGAGACGGACCGGGGAGCTGTTTTTT. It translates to CASSSGQRRTGELFF.